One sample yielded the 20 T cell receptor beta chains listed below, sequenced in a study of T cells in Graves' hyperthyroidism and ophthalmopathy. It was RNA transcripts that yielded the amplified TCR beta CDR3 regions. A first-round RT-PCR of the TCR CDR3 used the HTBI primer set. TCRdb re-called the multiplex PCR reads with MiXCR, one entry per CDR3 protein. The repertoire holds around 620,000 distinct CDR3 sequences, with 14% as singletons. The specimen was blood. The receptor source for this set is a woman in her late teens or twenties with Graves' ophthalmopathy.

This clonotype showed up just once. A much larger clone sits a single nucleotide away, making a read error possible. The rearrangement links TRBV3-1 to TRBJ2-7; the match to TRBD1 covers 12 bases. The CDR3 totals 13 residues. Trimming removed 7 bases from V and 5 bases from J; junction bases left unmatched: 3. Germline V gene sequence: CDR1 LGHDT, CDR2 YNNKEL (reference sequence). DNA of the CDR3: TGTGCCAGCACCGGGACAGGGGGCCACGAGCAGTACTTC. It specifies CASTGTGGHEQYF.

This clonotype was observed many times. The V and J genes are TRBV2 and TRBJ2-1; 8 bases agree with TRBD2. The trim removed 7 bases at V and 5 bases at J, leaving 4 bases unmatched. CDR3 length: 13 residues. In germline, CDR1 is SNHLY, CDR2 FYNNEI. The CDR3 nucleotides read TGTGCCAGCACCGAGACTAGCGACAATGAGCAGTTCTTC. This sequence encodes CASTETSDNEQFF.

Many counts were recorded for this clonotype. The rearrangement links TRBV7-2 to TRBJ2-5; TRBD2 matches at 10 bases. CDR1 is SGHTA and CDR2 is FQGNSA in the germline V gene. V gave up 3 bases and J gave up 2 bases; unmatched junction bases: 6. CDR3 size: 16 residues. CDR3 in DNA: TGTGCCAGCAGCTTTCAAGCGGGAGGGCGTCAAGAGACCCAGTACTTC. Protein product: CASSFQAGGRQETQYF. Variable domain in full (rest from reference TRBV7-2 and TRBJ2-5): GAGVSQSPSNKVTEKGKDVELRCDPISGHTALYWYRQSLGQGLEFLIYFQGNSAPDKSGLPSDRFSAERTGGSVSTLTIQRTQQEDSAVYLCASSFQAGGRQETQYFGPGTRLLVL.

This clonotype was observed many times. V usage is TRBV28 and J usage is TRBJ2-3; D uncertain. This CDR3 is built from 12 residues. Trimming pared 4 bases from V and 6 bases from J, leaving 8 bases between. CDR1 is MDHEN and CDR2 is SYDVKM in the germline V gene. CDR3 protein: CASSSPWDTQYF. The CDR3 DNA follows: TGTGCCAGCAGTTCCCCTTGGGATACGCAGTATTTT.

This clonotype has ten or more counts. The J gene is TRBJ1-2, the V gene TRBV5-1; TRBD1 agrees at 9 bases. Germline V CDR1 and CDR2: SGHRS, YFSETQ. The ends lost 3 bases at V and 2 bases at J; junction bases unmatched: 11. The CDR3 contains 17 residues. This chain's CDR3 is CASSSEGTGMKNYGYTF. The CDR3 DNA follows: TGCGCCAGCAGCTCGGAGGGGACAGGGATGAAAAACTATGGCTACACCTTC.

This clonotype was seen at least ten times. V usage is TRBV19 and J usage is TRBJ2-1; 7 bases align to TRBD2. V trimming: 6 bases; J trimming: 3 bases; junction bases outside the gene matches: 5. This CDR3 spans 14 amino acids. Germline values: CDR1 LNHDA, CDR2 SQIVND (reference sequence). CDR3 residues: CASSREGYYNEQFF. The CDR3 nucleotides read TGTGCCAGTAGCAGGGAGGGCTACTACAATGAGCAGTTCTTC.

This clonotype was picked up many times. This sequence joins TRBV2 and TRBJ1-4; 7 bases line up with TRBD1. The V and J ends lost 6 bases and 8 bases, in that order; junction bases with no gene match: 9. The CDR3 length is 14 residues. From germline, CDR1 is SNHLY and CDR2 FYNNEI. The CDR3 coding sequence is TGTGCCAGCAGCACCAACAGGGGCGGGGAAAAACTGTTTTTT. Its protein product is CASSTNRGGEKLFF. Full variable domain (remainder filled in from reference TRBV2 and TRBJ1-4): EPEVTQTPSHQVTQMGQEVILRCVPISNHLYFYWYRQILGQKVEFLVSFYNNEISEKSEIFDDQFSVERPDGSNFTLKIRSTKLEDSAMYFCASSTNRGGEKLFFGSGTQLSVL.

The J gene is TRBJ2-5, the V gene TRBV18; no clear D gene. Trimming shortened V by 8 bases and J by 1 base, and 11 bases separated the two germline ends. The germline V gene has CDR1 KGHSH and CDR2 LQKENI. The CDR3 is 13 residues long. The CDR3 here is CASTRSTQETQYF. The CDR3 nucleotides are TGTGCCAGCACCCGCTCCACCCAAGAGACCCAGTACTTC.

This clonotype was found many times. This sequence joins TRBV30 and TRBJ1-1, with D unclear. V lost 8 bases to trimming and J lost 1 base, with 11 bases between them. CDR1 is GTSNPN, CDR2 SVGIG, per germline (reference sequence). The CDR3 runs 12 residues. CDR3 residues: CAGSRRNTEAFF. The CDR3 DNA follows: TGTGCCGGGTCCAGGCGGAACACTGAAGCTTTCTTT.

The CDR3 reads CASSLDIQETQYF. DNA for the CDR3: TGTGCCAGCAGCTTAGACATCCAAGAGACCCAGTACTTC. The V call is TRBV7-6, the J call TRBJ2-5; D is unresolved. V lost 1 base to trimming and J lost 1 base, with 4 bases between them. Germline V gene data show CDR1 as SGHVS and CDR2 as FNYEAQ. The CDR3 is 13 residues long.

The CDR3 DNA is TGTGCCAGCTACCGACTGAGCTCTGGGGCCAACGTCCTGACTTTC. The encoded protein is CASYRLSSGANVLTF. V is TRBV7-9 and J is TRBJ2-6; no definite D call. The CDR3 is 15 amino acids. V lost 8 bases and J 0 bases, leaving 11 bases between the germline ends. Germline V gene sequence: CDR1 SEHNR, CDR2 FQNEAQ (reference sequence).

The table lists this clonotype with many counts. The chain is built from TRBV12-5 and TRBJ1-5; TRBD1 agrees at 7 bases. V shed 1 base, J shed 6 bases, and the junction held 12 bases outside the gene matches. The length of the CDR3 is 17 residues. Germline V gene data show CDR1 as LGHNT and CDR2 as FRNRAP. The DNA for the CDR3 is TGTGCTAGTGGTTTGGCCACGGACAGGACTTTGGGTCAGCCCCAGCATTTT. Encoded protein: CASGLATDRTLGQPQHF. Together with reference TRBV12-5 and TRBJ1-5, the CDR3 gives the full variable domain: DARVTQTPRHKVTEMGQEVTMRCQPILGHNTVFWYRQTMMQGLELLAYFRNRAPLDDSGMPKDRFSAEMPDATLATLKIQPSEPRDSAVYFCASGLATDRTLGQPQHFGDGTRLSIL.

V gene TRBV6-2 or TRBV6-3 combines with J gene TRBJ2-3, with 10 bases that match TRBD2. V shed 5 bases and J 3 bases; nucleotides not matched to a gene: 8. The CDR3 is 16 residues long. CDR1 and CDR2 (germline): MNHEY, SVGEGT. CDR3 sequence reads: CASSRPTSGITDTQYF. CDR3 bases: TGTGCCAGCAGTCGCCCCACTAGCGGGATAACAGATACGCAGTATTTT.

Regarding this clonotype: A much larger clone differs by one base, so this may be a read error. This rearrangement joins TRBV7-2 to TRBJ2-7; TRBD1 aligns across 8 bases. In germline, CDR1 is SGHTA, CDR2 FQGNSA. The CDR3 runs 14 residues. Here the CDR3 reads CASSFDRGRYGQYF. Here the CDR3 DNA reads TGTGCCAGCAGCTTCGACAGGGGCCGCTACGGGCAGTACTTC.

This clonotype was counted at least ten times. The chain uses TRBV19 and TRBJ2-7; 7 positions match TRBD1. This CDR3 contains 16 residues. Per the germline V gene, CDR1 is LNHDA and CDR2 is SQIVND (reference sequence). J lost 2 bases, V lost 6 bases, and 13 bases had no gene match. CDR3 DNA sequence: TGTGCCAGTAGGAGAATCACCGGGACAGCGACCTACGAGCAGTACTTC. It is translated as CASRRITGTATYEQYF.

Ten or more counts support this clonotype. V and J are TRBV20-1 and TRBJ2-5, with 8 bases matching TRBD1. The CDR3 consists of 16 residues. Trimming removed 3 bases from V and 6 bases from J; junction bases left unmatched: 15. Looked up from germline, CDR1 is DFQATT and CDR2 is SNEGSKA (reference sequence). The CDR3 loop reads CSARPYGTGIQKTQYF. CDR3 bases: TGCAGTGCTAGGCCCTACGGGACAGGAATTCAGAAGACCCAGTACTTC.

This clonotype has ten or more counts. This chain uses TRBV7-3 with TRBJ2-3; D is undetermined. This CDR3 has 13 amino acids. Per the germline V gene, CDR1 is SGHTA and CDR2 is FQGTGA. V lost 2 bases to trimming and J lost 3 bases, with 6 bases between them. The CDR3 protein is CASSLSRTDTQYF. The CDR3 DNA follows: TGTGCCAGCAGCTTATCCAGAACAGATACGCAGTATTTT.

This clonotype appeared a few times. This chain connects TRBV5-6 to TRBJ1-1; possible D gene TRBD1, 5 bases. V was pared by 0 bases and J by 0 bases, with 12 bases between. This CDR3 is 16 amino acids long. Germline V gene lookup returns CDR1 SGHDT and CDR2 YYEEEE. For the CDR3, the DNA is TGTGCCAGCAGCTTGGTGGGAGGGACGATGAACACTGAAGCTTTCTTT. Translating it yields CASSLVGGTMNTEAFF.

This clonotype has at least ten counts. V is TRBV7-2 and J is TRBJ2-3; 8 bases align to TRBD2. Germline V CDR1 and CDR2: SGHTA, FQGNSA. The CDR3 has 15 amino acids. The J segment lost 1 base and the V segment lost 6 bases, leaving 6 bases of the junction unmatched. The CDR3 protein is CASSRAGDGTDTQYF. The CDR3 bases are TGTGCCAGCAGTAGAGCGGGAGATGGCACAGATACGCAGTATTTT.

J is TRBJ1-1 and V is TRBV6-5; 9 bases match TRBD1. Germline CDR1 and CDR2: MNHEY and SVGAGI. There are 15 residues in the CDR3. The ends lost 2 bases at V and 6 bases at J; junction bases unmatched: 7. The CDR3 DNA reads TGTGCCAGCAGTTACCGGGACAGGGTGGTCGCTGAAGCTTTCTTT. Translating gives CASSYRDRVVAEAFF.